The next 26 T cell receptor beta chains were all read from a single sample in a study of T cell responses to AZD1222 COVID-19 vaccine (dated by TCRdb to the early 2020s). In light of the paper, this sample's time point label describes: baseline before first vaccination. Library generation was performed with the immunoSEQ multiplex PCR assay. Not all clones reach the TCRdb copy of this immuneACCESS table, which keeps in-frame sequences only. Checked studies attribute under half of the gap to unresolved V genes and leave the rest unexplained. This sample comprises tens of thousands of clones, nearly 90% of them detected only once. Approximately 12% of the sample is taken by the ten largest. This specimen was peripheral blood, taken on day 0 of AZD1222 vaccination. These TCRs come from an adult in good health.

The chain is built from TRBV15 and TRBJ2-2; the match to TRBD1 covers 7 bases. Per the germline V gene, CDR1 is LNHNV and CDR2 is YYDKDF (reference sequence). Trimming removed 4 bases from V and 5 bases from J; junction bases left unmatched: 4. The CDR3 is made up of 14 amino acids. CDR3 in DNA: TGTGCCACCAGCAAGGACAGGAGTACCGGGGAGCTGTTTTTT. Amino acids: CATSKDRSTGELFF.

This sequence joins TRBV7-2 and TRBJ2-1; the match to TRBD2 covers 7 bases. This CDR3 region has 11 residues. After removal of 5 bases from V and 9 bases from J, the junction contained 1 base not matched to a gene. Looked up from germline, CDR1 is SGHTA and CDR2 is FQGNSA. The CDR3: CASSPGGEQFF. The CDR3 nucleotides are TGTGCCAGCAGCCCGGGGGGTGAGCAGTTCTTC. Looking up the rest from reference TRBV7-2 and TRBJ2-1 gives the full variable domain: GAGVSQSPSNKVTEKGKDVELRCDPISGHTALYWYRQSLGQGLEFLIYFQGNSAPDKSGLPSDRFSAERTGGSVSTLTIQRTQQEDSAVYLCASSPGGEQFFGPGTRLTVL.

The chain is built from TRBV18 and TRBJ2-5; TRBD1 agrees at 8 bases. V was clipped by 4 bases and J by 1 base; unmatched bases: 2. This CDR3 region has 14 residues. The V gene's germline CDR1 is KGHSH and CDR2 LQKENI. DNA for the CDR3: TGTGCCAGCTCACGGGACAGGATCCAAGAGACCCAGTACTTC. Protein sequence: CASSRDRIQETQYF. The entire variable domain, with the rest obtained from reference TRBV18 and TRBJ2-5, is as follows: NAGVMQNPRHLVRRRGQEARLRCSPMKGHSHVYWYRQLPEEGLKFMVYLQKENIIDESGMPKERFSAEFPKEGPSILRIQQVVRGDSAAYFCASSRDRIQETQYFGPGTRLLVL.

This chain uses TRBV6-5 with TRBJ2-3; 7 bases match TRBD1. The CDR3 length is 13 residues. Germline loops: CDR1 MNHEY, CDR2 SVGAGI. The trim removed 7 bases at V and 4 bases at J, leaving 5 bases unmatched. This CDR3 reads CASMTGRADTQYF. The CDR3 coding sequence is TGTGCCAGCATGACAGGGAGAGCAGATACGCAGTATTTT.

This clone was found a few times. The V call is TRBV7-8, the J call TRBJ2-5, with 7 bases identical to TRBD2. Germline-derived CDR1 and CDR2 are SGHVS and FQNEAQ. This CDR3 has 14 residues. After removal of 5 bases from V and 3 bases from J, the junction contained 6 bases not matched to a gene. CDR3 protein: CASSPPGLEETQYF. Written as DNA, the CDR3 is TGTGCCAGCAGCCCCCCCGGACTAGAAGAGACCCAGTACTTC.

This chain links TRBV28 with TRBJ1-5, with TRBD1 matching 8 bases. J was trimmed by 1 base and V by 5 bases; bases with no gene match: 4. Germline CDR1 and CDR2: MDHEN and SYDVKM. This CDR3 spans 15 amino acids. The CDR3 nucleotides read TGTGCCAGCAGTCCGACAGGGGCCAGCAATCAGCCCCAGCATTTT. Amino acids: CASSPTGASNQPQHF.

The chain combines TRBV5-1 with TRBJ1-1; possible D gene TRBD1, 6 bases. This CDR3 is 15 amino acids long. Germline CDR1 and CDR2: SGHRS and YFSETQ. The V and J ends lost 4 bases and 4 bases respectively, with 17 bases between them. CDR3 loop: CASSDTGRVSTEAFF. The CDR3 DNA follows: TGCGCCAGCAGCGACACAGGGAGGGTGAGCACTGAAGCTTTCTTT.

This chain joins TRBV23-1 and TRBJ2-7, with D possibly being TRBD2 (7 bases). TRBV23-1 is identified as an open reading frame with a role that is uncertain. V shed 0 bases and J shed 5 bases, with 17 bases lying between them. This CDR3 is 16 amino acids long. In DNA, the CDR3 is TGCGCCAGCAGTCAATCGTGGGGGGGCAGGGATAACGAGCAGTACTTC. This encodes CASSQSWGGRDNEQYF.

The CDR3 is CASSQDSTGAGELFF. The CDR3 nucleotides are TGTGCCAGCAGCCAAGATAGTACAGGGGCCGGGGAGCTGTTTTTT. The chain links TRBV3-1 (or the pseudogene TRBV3-2) to TRBJ2-2, with 7 nucleotides matching TRBD1. Trimming took 0 bases from V and 6 from J; bases not matched to a gene: 4. Per germline, CDR1 LGHDT and CDR2 YNNKEL (reference sequence). The CDR3 contains 15 residues.

This chain links TRBV19 with TRBJ2-1; possibly TRBD1 for D (5 bases). Trimming left V 3 bases short and J 12 bases short, with 12 bases between. There are 12 residues in the CDR3. CDR1 is LNHDA, CDR2 SQIVND, per germline (reference sequence). CDR3 sequence reads: CASSMQGMGQFF. Written as DNA, the CDR3 is TGTGCCAGTAGTATGCAGGGAATGGGGCAGTTCTTC.

The chain couples TRBV16 to TRBJ2-7; TRBD1 is a possible D gene (6 bases). V was cut by 3 bases and J by 7 bases, with 13 bases left in between. Germline-derived CDR1 and CDR2 are KGHSY and FQNENV. This CDR3 contains 13 residues. CDR3 protein: CASSHRDTGEQYF. The CDR3 DNA reads TGTGCCAGCAGCCATCGGGACACCGGTGAGCAGTACTTC.

Written as DNA, the CDR3 is TGTGCCAGCTCACCGAAATCGGCAGGGGGTGTGGAGACCCAGTACTTC. Translation: CASSPKSAGGVETQYF. The chain has TRBV18 and TRBJ2-5, with 7 bases that match TRBD1. In germline, CDR1 is KGHSH, CDR2 LQKENI. The V segment lost 3 bases and the J segment 5 bases; nucleotides outside the gene matches: 12. This CDR3 has 16 residues. The whole variable domain, filled in from reference TRBV18 and TRBJ2-5, reads NAGVMQNPRHLVRRRGQEARLRCSPMKGHSHVYWYRQLPEEGLKFMVYLQKENIIDESGMPKERFSAEFPKEGPSILRIQQVVRGDSAAYFCASSPKSAGGVETQYFGPGTRLLVL.

This chain links TRBV18 with TRBJ2-1; 7 bases fit TRBD1. V trimming: 3 bases; J trimming: 7 bases; junction bases outside the gene matches: 6. Germline CDR1 is KGHSH and CDR2 is LQKENI. CDR3 length: 14 amino acids. CDR3: CASSPVTGWNEQFF. The DNA for the CDR3 is TGTGCCAGCTCACCGGTGACAGGGTGGAATGAGCAGTTCTTC.

The rearrangement joins TRBV19 to TRBJ2-2, with D possibly being TRBD1 (6 bases). Germline V CDR1 and CDR2: LNHDA, SQIVND (reference sequence). Trimming took 5 bases from V and 4 from J, leaving 17 bases between them. The length of the CDR3 is 16 residues. The CDR3 here is CASSPTLLQGTGELFF. The CDR3 coding sequence is TGTGCCAGTAGTCCGACATTATTACAGGGCACCGGGGAGCTGTTTTTT. The entire variable domain, with the rest obtained from reference TRBV19 and TRBJ2-2, is as follows: DGGITQSPKYLFRKEGQNVTLSCEQNLNHDAMYWYRQDPGQGLRLIYYSQIVNDFQKGDIAEGYSVSREKKESFPLTVTSAQKNPTAFYLCASSPTLLQGTGELFFGEGSRLTVL.

This clone was detected a few times. The chain uses TRBV4-3 and TRBJ2-7, with TRBD1 matching over 7 bases. The CDR3 loop spans 13 amino acids. Trimming cost V 3 bases and J 6 bases; bases outside gene matches: 5. Germline loops: CDR1 LGHNA, CDR2 YSLEER. CDR3 residues: CASSQTGLGEQYF. The CDR3 DNA reads TGCGCCAGCAGCCAGACAGGGTTGGGCGAGCAGTACTTC.

This chain links TRBV24-1 with TRBJ2-3, with TRBD1 identical over 7 bases. The trim removed 0 bases at V and 0 bases at J, leaving 5 bases unmatched. Germline CDR1 is KGHDR and CDR2 is SFDVKD. The CDR3 extends over 17 amino acids. The chain's CDR3 is CATSDLKGAASTDTQYF. The CDR3 DNA reads as TGTGCCACCAGTGATTTGAAGGGGGCAGCTAGCACAGATACGCAGTATTTT.

The V and J genes are TRBV9 and TRBJ1-1; D uncertain. Deletions cut 0 bases from V and 5 bases from J, with 14 bases between. This CDR3 has 15 residues. Germline V gene data show CDR1 as SGDLS and CDR2 as YYNGEE. CDR3 DNA sequence: TGTGCCAGCAGCGTAGTAACTAACGCGGGAACTGAAGCTTTCTTT. Its protein is CASSVVTNAGTEAFF.

V and J are TRBV4-2 and TRBJ2-1; 12 nucleotides align to TRBD2. The CDR3 totals 17 residues. Per the germline V gene, CDR1 is LGHNA and CDR2 is YNFKEQ. J was trimmed by 8 bases and V by 3 bases; bases with no gene match: 11. CDR3 loop: CASSQGGLAGLRDEQFF. In DNA form, the CDR3 reads TGTGCCAGCAGCCAGGGGGGACTAGCGGGTCTTAGGGATGAGCAGTTCTTC.

This chain connects TRBV7-2 to TRBJ1-3; D remains unclear. The CDR3 has 13 amino acids. V gave up 8 bases and J gave up 4 bases, with 12 bases separating them. Germline values: CDR1 SGHTA, CDR2 FQGNSA. CDR3 residues: CASALVFGNTIYF. DNA for the CDR3: TGTGCCAGCGCCCTCGTGTTCGGAAACACCATATATTTT. Full variable domain (missing parts from reference TRBV7-2 and TRBJ1-3): GAGVSQSPSNKVTEKGKDVELRCDPISGHTALYWYRQSLGQGLEFLIYFQGNSAPDKSGLPSDRFSAERTGGSVSTLTIQRTQQEDSAVYLCASALVFGNTIYFGEGSWLTVV.

The V and J genes are TRBV19 and TRBJ1-2; D possibly corresponds to TRBD1 (5 bases). The V gene's germline CDR1 is LNHDA and CDR2 SQIVND (reference sequence). V was trimmed by 7 bases and J by 1 base, leaving 16 bases between them. The CDR3 consists of 15 residues. In nucleotides, the CDR3 is TGTGCCAGTACCCCTTTGCGGGGGGTTAACTATGGCTACACCTTC. Encoded protein: CASTPLRGVNYGYTF. Filled out from reference TRBV19 and TRBJ1-2, the complete variable domain reads DGGITQSPKYLFRKEGQNVTLSCEQNLNHDAMYWYRQDPGQGLRLIYYSQIVNDFQKGDIAEGYSVSREKKESFPLTVTSAQKNPTAFYLCASTPLRGVNYGYTFGSGTRLTVV.

V usage is TRBV6-5 and J usage is TRBJ1-2; D is uncertain. V was pared by 8 bases and J by 5 bases, with 15 bases between. Looked up from germline, CDR1 is MNHEY and CDR2 is SVGAGI. CDR3 length: 13 residues. CDR3: CASGRSHGYGYTF. Here the CDR3 DNA reads TGTGCCAGCGGACGATCCCATGGATATGGCTACACCTTC.

The J gene is TRBJ1-1, the V gene TRBV4-1, with unresolved D. Trimming removed 0 bases at V and 5 bases at J, with 10 bases between. CDR1 MGHRA and CDR2 YSYEKL come from the germline V gene. This CDR3 is built from 14 residues. CDR3 in amino acids: CASSQEVVGTEAFF. The CDR3 coding sequence is TGCGCCAGCAGCCAAGAGGTCGTAGGGACTGAAGCTTTCTTT.

This chain connects TRBV7-3 to TRBJ1-2; a possible D gene is TRBD1 (6 bases). The CDR3 extends over 18 amino acids. The ends were cut back, 2 bases at V and 3 bases at J, with 22 bases in the middle. Germline V lookup: CDR1 SGHTA, CDR2 FQGTGA. The DNA of the CDR3 is TGTGCCAGCAGCTTACGGAGTGCTAGGGCAGGGGTGGACTATGGCTACACCTTC. Encoded protein: CASSLRSARAGVDYGYTF.

The chain carries TRBV30 and TRBJ2-2; 7 bases map to TRBD1. The trim removed 8 bases at V and 5 bases at J, leaving 5 bases unmatched. CDR1 is GTSNPN and CDR2 is SVGIG in the germline V gene (reference sequence). The length of the CDR3 is 12 residues. As DNA, the CDR3 is TGTGCCCGGGACAGTGGTACCGGGGAGCTGTTTTTT. Its translation: CARDSGTGELFF. The variable domain in full, with the rest retrieved from reference TRBV30 and TRBJ2-2, is SQTIHQWPATLVQPVGSPLSLECTVEGTSNPNLYWYRQAAGRGLQLLFYSVGIGQISSEVPQNLSASRPQDRQFILSSKKLLLSDSGFYLCARDSGTGELFFGEGSRLTVL.

The chain employs TRBV9 and TRBJ1-6, with D unresolved. The CDR3 sequence is 15 residues long. The V end lost 0 bases, the J end lost 3 bases, and 7 bases lay between the germline ends. From germline, CDR1 is SGDLS and CDR2 YYNGEE. The CDR3 DNA reads TGTGCCAGCAGCGTAGATAGCGACTATAATTCACCCCTCCACTTT. This gives the protein CASSVDSDYNSPLHF.

This chain uses TRBV18 with TRBJ2-3, with D uncertain. Trimming cost V 3 bases and J 9 bases, with 13 bases left between them. Germline V gives CDR1 KGHSH, CDR2 LQKENI. This CDR3 region has 13 residues. Written as DNA, the CDR3 is TGTGCCAGCTCACCCGACGTCGGGTTAACGCAGTATTTT. Its translation: CASSPDVGLTQYF.